The text below deals with one T cell receptor beta chain. Its binding antigen is unknown. No much larger clonotype is one base removed from it; base qualities were not supplied. The data are from a study of cytomegalovirus exposure and HLA in healthy donors (TCRdb year 2017). In the study overall: According to an earlier analysis of several hundred of the donors, roughly 180 million T cells yielded roughly 100 million unique TCR beta sequences and around 280 Gb of sequence data. An early release that covered fewer than 750 HLA-typed donors contained approximately 300 gigabases of sequencing data and roughly 84 million unique TCR sequences. Of the 350 to 450 genotyped donors, approximately 82% fell in the genetic ancestry cluster associated with self-reported Caucasian donors. The aim of the study was to test whether cataloging public T cell receptors could identify signatures of past pathogen exposure. Using immunosequencing, the study profiled T cell repertoires from about 620 subjects and related those repertoires to cytomegalovirus serostatus. In addition to the first cohort of 666 subjects, a separate validation cohort of some 120 different subjects was used. To predict cytomegalovirus infection status, the study brought together high-throughput TCR immunosequencing, statistical association of individual TCRs with disease status, and machine learning. A later analysis re-examined previously published TCR beta repertoires from 500 to 700 donors and added high-resolution HLA genotyping to investigate patterns of TCR occurrence. The later analysis used no new phenotypic data to find candidate immune exposures, relying instead on TCR beta sequences and their occurrence across donors. In an earlier analysis of 587 of the donors, high-throughput TCR beta sequencing was used to judge whether each TCR beta V gene segment behaved as functional or pseudogenic. Donor age, sex, ethnicity and CMV serostatus were compiled together with the repertoire data. Genome-wide SNP genotypes for about 55% of the roughly 670 donors were used in a later genetic analysis, which treated that subset as a discovery cohort. All discovery cohort repertoires had been generated using a single sequencing platform. HLA typing covered class I and class II loci at four-digit resolution. Typing coverage varied by locus: about 620-630 donors for A, B, C, DRB1 and DQB1; approximately 520 for DQA1; over 600 for DPA1; around 450 for DPB1. Four to six DR-DQ haplotypes were handled as single units for association and clustering, since linkage in the cohort was strong. Among about 400 genotyped donors of the cohort, an average of approximately 240,000 unique TCR beta nucleotide sequences was sequenced per donor, of which roughly 17% were non-productive.

Library construction relied on the immunoSEQ multiplex PCR assay. The multiplex PCR relied on a mix of 60 forward primers for TCR Vbeta segments and 13 reverse primers for TCR Jbeta segments. A multiplex PCR assay on genomic DNA amplified the CDR3 region of rearranged TCR beta genes. The amplified TCR beta libraries were sequenced on the Illumina HiSeq System as 87-base-pair reads. On the study's bioinformatics: Across the 600 to 700 repertoires, a later analysis counted tens of millions of unique TCR beta chains, some 11 million of which were shared by at least two donors. A nearest-neighbor algorithm error-corrected the raw reads and collapsed the reads into unique sequences, merging closely related sequences to remove PCR and sequencing errors. CDR3 sequences were aligned to IMGT reference sequences to assign V, D and J gene segments. For a sequence to be retained, at least a six-nucleotide match to both a V gene segment and a J gene segment was required. Rearrangements were classified as productive when the CDR3 lacked stop codons and remained in frame with V and J, and all other rearrangements were classified as non-productive. CDR3 was defined according to IMGT convention as the region running from the second conserved V-encoded cysteine to the conserved J-encoded phenylalanine. In an earlier analysis of roughly 580 of the donors, sequences lacking an unambiguous match to a single V gene segment were excluded. In an earlier analysis of approximately 560 of the donors, a V segment was called functional when productive rearrangements were above 56.7%, and segregating when the standard deviation between donors exceeded 5%. A statistical classification framework was built to diagnose cytomegalovirus status from the catalog of TCR beta chain sequences. In a later analysis, V and J genes were assigned by comparing TCR nucleotide sequences against IMGT/GENE-DB human TR gene sequences. In a later analysis, CDR3 sequences and most-parsimonious VDJ recombination scenarios were assigned using the TCRdist pipeline. In a later analysis, every TCR beta chain was defined by the combination of its CDR3 amino acid sequence and its V-gene family, and reads without a unique V-gene family were dropped. A later analysis removed 592 highly shared, low-generation-probability nucleotide sequences to deal with suspected cross-contamination and a sequencing artifact. In a later analysis, a clonal expansion index for each public chain was calculated from normalized within-repertoire ranks of inferred template counts. A later analysis computed generation probabilities with a VDJ recombination model fitted to out-of-frame rearrangements, and checked the results against IGoR. Hypergeometric tests were used in a later analysis to score TCR-TCR, TCR-HLA and TCR-CMV co-occurrence, with a repertoire-size bias correction applied to the TCR pairs. A later analysis estimated false discovery rates by permuting HLA or CMV assignments 20 times. In a later analysis, co-occurring TCRs were grouped using DBSCAN, with TCRdist sequence similarity added in when clustering inside HLA-allele-positive subsets. For co-occurrence clustering, repertoires with fewer than 30,000 or more than 120,000 public chains were excluded, along with five or six repertoires with anomalous nucleotide sharing. TCRdb's version of the immuneACCESS table is confined to in-frame rearrangements and falls short of the full clone set. An unresolved V gene accounts for under half of the shortfall where checked; the remainder is of unknown origin. V and J calls and clone size are given by that table; D and trimming were obtained from the DNA. The sample table shows approximately 79,000 clones, and over 70% are seen once. The ten largest account for 22% of the sample.

Results and caveats for the whole study, not just this receptor: In vitro tests confirmed that three of the cytomegalovirus-associated TCR beta chains recognize cytomegalovirus antigens. In the study, approximately 160 TCR beta chains were listed as associated with cytomegalovirus. The only immune exposure information available for the cohort was CMV serostatus. According to the authors, the approach could potentially be generalized to other disease states and immunological phenotypes. A further reported finding was that TCR beta sequences accurately predicted the HLA-A and HLA-B alleles for most subjects in the first cohort. In an earlier analysis of under 600 of the donors, most TCR beta V segments were observed in productive rearrangements about 90% or about 30% of the time, broadly matching IMGT annotations. In a later genetic analysis, fewer N-insertions in productive TCRs were reported among donors in an Asian-associated ancestry cluster than the roughly 640-donor mean. According to a later analysis, TCR association rates differed among HLA loci, with DRB1 alleles showing the most associated TCRs and HLA-C alleles showing the fewest. In this cohort, only TCR beta chains were sequenced, and detectable features were limited by the absence of alpha or paired-chain data. The 87-base-pair reads could not distinguish some IMGT-functional V segments, including TRBV6-2 and TRBV6-3, so those segments were excluded. A later genetic analysis associated a missense DCLRE1C variant with V-gene and J-gene trimming of TCR beta chains, and an independent cohort replicated the association. Correlated functional status among segregating V segments might be attributable to linkage disequilibrium, but an unknown experimental factor could not be ruled out. Presence/absence analyses assumed roughly uniform sequencing depth across donors, an assumption that may not hold. Strong co-occurrence of HLA alleles, especially DR and DQ, made assigning TCR associations to individual alleles difficult. In a later analysis, some 18,000 TCR beta sequences were associated with specific HLA alleles at a false discovery rate of 0.05. In a later analysis, HLA-associated TCR beta chains were found to be more clonally expanded and to have lower generation probabilities than equally common non-associated chains. The classifier was reported to diagnose cytomegalovirus status with high specificity and sensitivity in both the original cohort and the validation cohort. The sequencing pipeline was judged likely to have produced a cluster of highly shared sequence variants as a technical artifact. Most TCR sequences were observed very rarely across donors, whereas some public TCRs were present in many individuals. Because counts were too low, roughly 16 rarely observed V segments, including chromosome 9 orphons, were left out of the earlier analysis of roughly 600 of the donors. A later analysis reported that several top co-occurrence clusters appeared linked to parvovirus B19, influenza, CMV and Epstein-Barr virus. A later analysis found that most CMV-associated TCR beta chains appeared HLA-restricted, with HLA associations seemingly driven largely by CMV exposure. Because HLA typing was missing for some donors at each locus, association tests included only the typed subset.

The cohort comprised 666 healthy bone marrow donors. At the time of sampling, every cohort member was nominally healthy, though immune exposures that went unrecorded were likely present. The donor tested CMV seropositive, placing the donor among the 290 or so seropositive members of the cohort. A peripheral blood sample was provided by each donor, and peripheral blood mononuclear cells were used for TCR beta sequencing. The Qiagen DNeasy Blood Extraction Kit was used to extract genomic DNA from the blood cell samples. The CDR3 runs 16 residues from the cysteine to the phenylalanine. The only DNA kept is the CDR3, 48 bases in frame from the first base. In the germline V gene, CDR1 corresponds to SNHLY and CDR2 to FYNNEI. Trimming takes 6 bases off V and 8 bases off J; junction bases not matched to a gene: 15.

The sequence links TRBV2 to TRBJ1-4; 7 bases in the junction line up with TRBD1. The TCR was taken from a woman aged 40 to 50 in good health and CMV-seropositive. Sequencing was done on a sample of PBMCs. The DNA reads as follows: TGTGCCAGCAGAGGACGCGCCGGGACAGTCTTCGAAAAACTGTTTTTT. The encoded protein is CASRGRAGTVFEKLFF.